The clone carrying this TCR beta chain was recorded only once. The data are from a study of shared clonotypes between healthy human individuals. Only in-frame clones appear in the TCRdb table, and some are missing; sequencing was by immunoSEQ multiplex PCR. Altogether fewer than 3 million clones are present, around 92% being singletons, with the ten largest covering around 0.4%. Trimming removed 3 bases at V and 1 base at J, with 13 bases between. This CDR3 is built from 15 residues. Germline V gene sequence: CDR1 MDHEN, CDR2 SYDVKM. The specimen was naive CD4+ T cells from PBMCs. Noted subset: CD45RA+ positively selected. The sequence was collected from a man aged 18 to 35 in good health. Some clones in this sample may be carry-over from other donors' samples. V usage is TRBV28 and J usage is TRBJ2-7, with D unresolved. For the CDR3, the DNA is TGTGCCAGCAGTTTTGCAGGCGAATGGTCCTACGAGCAGTACTTC. Amino acids: CASSFAGEWSYEQYF.